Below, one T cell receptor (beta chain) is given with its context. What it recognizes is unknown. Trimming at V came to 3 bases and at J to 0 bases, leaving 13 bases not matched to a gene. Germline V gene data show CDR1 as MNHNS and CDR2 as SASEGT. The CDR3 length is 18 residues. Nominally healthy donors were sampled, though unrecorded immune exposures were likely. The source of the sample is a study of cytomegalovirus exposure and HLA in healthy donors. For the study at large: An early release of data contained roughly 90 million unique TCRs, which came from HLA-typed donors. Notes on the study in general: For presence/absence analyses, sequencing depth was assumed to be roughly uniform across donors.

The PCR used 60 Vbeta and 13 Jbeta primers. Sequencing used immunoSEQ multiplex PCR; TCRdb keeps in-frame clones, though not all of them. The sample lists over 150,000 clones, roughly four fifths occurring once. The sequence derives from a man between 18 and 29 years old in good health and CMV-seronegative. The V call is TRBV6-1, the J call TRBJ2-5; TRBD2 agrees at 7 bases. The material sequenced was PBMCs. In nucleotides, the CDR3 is TGTGCCAGCAGTGAGGGGACCCATGACACTAGCGACCAAGAGACCCAGTACTTC. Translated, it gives CASSEGTHDTSDQETQYF.